These 22 T cell receptor beta chains share one sample of origin, sequenced in a study of identifying expanded T cells in peripheral blood. Produced via immunoSEQ multiplex PCR; TCRdb's table is partial and in-frame only. The sample carries approximately 110,000 clones, roughly 91% recorded once. The sequenced material came from blood. All receptors come from a person between 18 and 75 years old in good health.

The chain employs TRBV28 and TRBJ1-3; no firm D call. Germline-derived CDR1 and CDR2 are MDHEN and SYDVKM. Trimming pared 4 bases from V and 0 bases from J, leaving 22 bases between. The CDR3 contains 19 residues. DNA for the CDR3: TGTGCCAGCAGTTCGGCCCAGGCTATCTTGTTCTACTCTGGAAACACCATATATTTT. This sequence encodes CASSSAQAILFYSGNTIYF.

The chain has TRBV19 and TRBJ2-7, with 7 positions matching TRBD1. V was clipped by 1 base and J by 2 bases; unmatched bases: 8. Germline V CDR1 and CDR2: LNHDA, SQIVND (reference sequence). There are 16 residues in the CDR3. The DNA for the CDR3 is TGTGCCAGTAGTATAGGCACGAGGACAGGACCCTACGAGCAGTACTTC. Translation gives CASSIGTRTGPYEQYF. Full variable domain (outside the CDR3, taken from reference TRBV19 and TRBJ2-7): DGGITQSPKYLFRKEGQNVTLSCEQNLNHDAMYWYRQDPGQGLRLIYYSQIVNDFQKGDIAEGYSVSREKKESFPLTVTSAQKNPTAFYLCASSIGTRTGPYEQYFGPGTRLTVT.

A single count supports this clone. The J gene is TRBJ2-3, the V gene TRBV4-2; the match to TRBD2 covers 7 bases. V trimming: 1 base; J trimming: 0 bases; junction bases outside the gene matches: 10. Germline values: CDR1 LGHNA, CDR2 YNFKEQ. The CDR3 extends over 18 amino acids. CDR3 loop: CASSQVYPAGSSTDTQYF. The CDR3 nucleotides read TGTGCCAGCAGCCAAGTTTACCCAGCGGGGTCCAGCACAGATACGCAGTATTTT.

This clone was seen a handful of times. The CDR3 is CASSQDSVEAFF. Written as DNA, the CDR3 is TGTGCCAGCAGCCAAGATTCGGTCGAGGCTTTCTTT. The genes are TRBV4-2 and TRBJ1-1; D is unresolved. The germline V gene encodes CDR1 LGHNA and CDR2 YNFKEQ. Trimming stripped 0 bases from V and 11 bases from J, with 10 bases between. The CDR3 spans 12 residues.

The chain employs TRBV7-2 and TRBJ1-3; D uncertain. From germline, CDR1 is SGHTA and CDR2 FQGNSA. Trimming removed 5 bases from V and 0 bases from J, with 14 bases in between. This CDR3 spans 16 amino acids. The CDR3: CASSPVVASSGNTIYF. As DNA, the CDR3 is TGTGCCAGCAGCCCCGTCGTAGCTAGCTCTGGAAACACCATATATTTT.

This clone was seen just once. The chain employs TRBV6-6 and TRBJ1-3; D is ambiguous. The V end lost 6 bases, the J end lost 4 bases, and 10 bases lay between the germline ends. Germline CDR1 is MNHNY and CDR2 is SVGAGI (reference sequence). The CDR3 is made up of 13 amino acids. CDR3 sequence (DNA): TGTGCCAGCAGGCAAGGTGTGGGAAACACCATATATTTT. This encodes CASRQGVGNTIYF.

The CDR3 nucleotides read TGTGCCAGCAGCGACGGGACTAGCGGGGGACTCCAAGAGACCCAGTACTTC. Its translation is CASSDGTSGGLQETQYF. V is TRBV9 and J is TRBJ2-5; 14 nucleotides align to TRBD2. The CDR3 runs to 17 residues. The junction had 5 bases not matched to a gene; V was cut back by 3 bases and J by 1 base. Per the germline V gene, CDR1 is SGDLS and CDR2 is YYNGEE.

V is TRBV4-3 and J is TRBJ2-2; 13 bases match TRBD2. After removal of 1 base from V and 6 bases from J, the junction contained 5 bases not matched to a gene. There are 17 residues in the CDR3. Germline assignment: CDR1 LGHNA and CDR2 YSLEER. The CDR3 DNA reads as TGCGCCAGCAGCCAAGGACCCACTAGCGGGGGGGCCGGGGAGCTGTTTTTT. Translated, it gives CASSQGPTSGGAGELFF.

J is TRBJ2-3 and V is TRBV6-1; D unresolved. Germline V CDR1 and CDR2: MNHNS, SASEGT. V was cut by 2 bases and J by 5 bases, with 14 bases left in between. The length of the CDR3 is 15 residues. This CDR3 reads CASSEMGVGGDTQYF. In DNA form, the CDR3 reads TGTGCCAGCAGTGAAATGGGCGTAGGTGGAGATACGCAGTATTTT.

A word on this clone: Other DNA sequences in this sample translate to the same CDR3. The chain couples TRBV18 to TRBJ2-7; D remains unclear. Germline CDR1 and CDR2: KGHSH and LQKENI. The V gene lost 3 bases and the J gene lost 0 bases, with 6 bases spanning the gap. This CDR3 has 13 amino acids. CDR3 residues: CASSPPSSYEQYF. As DNA, the CDR3 is TGTGCCAGCTCACCCCCGAGCTCCTACGAGCAGTACTTC.

The rearrangement joins TRBV6-1 to TRBJ1-5, with unresolved D. The CDR3 covers 14 residues. The germline V gene encodes CDR1 MNHNS and CDR2 SASEGT. V was shortened by 4 bases and J by 1 base, with 8 bases between the two germline ends. The CDR3 loop is CASSADWSNQPQHF. CDR3 nucleotides: TGTGCCAGCAGTGCCGATTGGAGCAATCAGCCCCAGCATTTT.

The chain links TRBV7-2 to TRBJ1-1; D uncertain. CDR1 is SGHTA, CDR2 FQGNSA, per germline. The CDR3 runs to 12 residues. V shed 5 bases and J shed 3 bases, with 7 bases lying between them. CDR3 sequence reads: CASSGGYTEAFF. CDR3 DNA: TGTGCCAGCAGCGGTGGATACACTGAAGCTTTCTTT.

The chain joins TRBV4-1 to TRBJ2-1; TRBD2 might be the D (6 bases). Per the germline V gene, CDR1 is MGHRA and CDR2 is YSYEKL. Trimming left V 0 bases short and J 0 bases short, with 18 bases between. This CDR3 spans 19 amino acids. CDR3 nucleotide sequence: TGCGCCAGCAGCCAAGATGAGTTAGGGACTTTCAGCTCCTACAATGAGCAGTTCTTC. Translating gives CASSQDELGTFSSYNEQFF.

The rearrangement links TRBV28 to TRBJ2-3; TRBD2 aligns across 10 bases. The CDR3 is 14 amino acids. After removal of 4 bases from V and 6 bases from J, the junction contained 4 bases not matched to a gene. Germline CDR1 MDHEN, CDR2 SYDVKM. As DNA, the CDR3 is TGTGCCAGCAGTTCAGCGGGGGGGACGGATACGCAGTATTTT. Translating gives CASSSAGGTDTQYF.

The chain carries TRBV10-3 and TRBJ1-2; D is undetermined. The CDR3 runs to 14 residues. Germline CDR1 is ENHRY and CDR2 is SYGVKD. V lost 7 bases to trimming and J lost 2 bases, with 14 bases between them. As DNA, the CDR3 is TGTGCCATCACCCCCTCGTCCTTGAACTATGGCTACACCTTC. Encoded protein: CAITPSSLNYGYTF.

This chain joins TRBV15 and TRBJ2-3; 11 nucleotides align to TRBD2. V lost 0 bases to trimming and J lost 6 bases; unmatched junction nucleotides: 5. CDR3 length: 16 amino acids. Germline CDR1 is LNHNV and CDR2 is YYDKDF (reference sequence). The CDR3 DNA reads as TGTGCCACCAGCAGAGAGATAGCGGGGGGGACCGATACGCAGTATTTT. Translation: CATSREIAGGTDTQYF.

V gene TRBV14 combines with J gene TRBJ2-3, with 11 positions matching TRBD2. CDR3 size: 13 residues. Germline CDR1 SGHDN, CDR2 FVKESK. With 2 bases clipped from V and 10 bases from J, the junction kept 2 bases outside the gene matches. The CDR3 sequence is CASSQLAGGAQYF. The CDR3 DNA reads as TGTGCCAGCAGCCAATTAGCGGGGGGGGCGCAGTATTTT.

The chain employs TRBV7-8 and TRBJ2-1; TRBD1 aligns across 7 bases. V lost 1 base to trimming and J lost 8 bases; unmatched junction nucleotides: 11. The CDR3 extends over 16 amino acids. Germline V lookup: CDR1 SGHVS, CDR2 FQNEAQ. The CDR3 DNA is TGTGCCAGCAGCTTAGGTTACAGGGGCTTAGTGGATGAGCAGTTCTTC. Translation: CASSLGYRGLVDEQFF.

The DNA of the CDR3 is TGTGCCAGCAGCTCATTTACCGGGGACCCGGGCGCCCAGTACTTC. Its protein is CASSSFTGDPGAQYF. The V gene is TRBV13, the J gene TRBJ2-5; either TRBD1 or TRBD2 may supply D (5 bases each). Germline V gene data show CDR1 as PRHDT and CDR2 as FYEKMQ (reference sequence). The CDR3 consists of 15 residues. V was pared by 4 bases and J by 9 bases, with 21 bases between.

On this clone: Other DNA sequences of this sample code for an identical CDR3. V gene TRBV30 combines with J gene TRBJ1-2, with D maybe TRBD1 (5 bases). Germline lookup yields CDR1 GTSNPN and CDR2 SVGIG (reference sequence). The CDR3 sequence is 15 residues long. Trimming left V 0 bases short and J 1 base short, with 12 bases between. The CDR3 sequence: CAWSVGQQYNYGYTF. The CDR3 bases are TGTGCCTGGAGTGTGGGGCAGCAATATAACTATGGCTACACCTTC.

The chain uses TRBV18 and TRBJ2-6, with 7 nucleotides matching TRBD1. Per the germline V gene, CDR1 is KGHSH and CDR2 is LQKENI. V shed 3 bases, J shed 0 bases, and the junction held 5 bases outside the gene matches. This CDR3 region has 17 residues. The CDR3 reads CASSPGQPSSGANVLTF. CDR3 nucleotide sequence: TGTGCCAGCTCACCGGGACAGCCTAGCTCTGGGGCCAACGTCCTGACTTTC.

V and J are TRBV5-1 and TRBJ2-1, with TRBD1 matching over 12 bases. CDR3 size: 16 residues. Germline assignment: CDR1 SGHRS and CDR2 YFSETQ. Germline trimming cut 4 bases from V and 4 bases from J; bases unmatched to any gene: 6. Here the CDR3 reads CASSTGQGASYNEQFF. CDR3 nucleotide sequence: TGCGCCAGCAGCACGGGACAGGGGGCATCGTACAATGAGCAGTTCTTC.